The 18 T cell receptor beta chains below all came from one sample that was sequenced in a study of blood T cells in healthy people across ages (dated by TCRdb to about 2015). The library was built by means of 5' RACE. The sample was run on an Illumina HiSeq 2500. A second PCR of about 6 to 11 cycles was run with a J-beta primer mix and a sample-barcoded 5' primer. TCRdb reanalyzed the raw reads on its own, using fastp at Q25 for trimming and MiXCR for clone calling, and kept in-frame beta chains. Every distinct CDR3 protein forms one entry, paired with its most common genes and DNA. In this sample the table shows around 900,000 distinct CDR3 sequences, roughly 51% of which occur a single time. About a fifth of the sample lies in the top ten. The sample consisted of blood. These receptor sequences come from a woman in her fifties or sixties in good health.

This clonotype has just a few counts. V and J are TRBV29-1 and TRBJ2-2; 7 bases fit TRBD1. CDR3 length: 14 residues. Germline V gives CDR1 SQVTM, CDR2 ANQGSEA. Trimming cost V 6 bases and J 0 bases; bases outside gene matches: 4. CDR3 loop: CSVTQGANTGELFF. CDR3 nucleotides: TGCAGCGTGACTCAGGGGGCGAACACCGGGGAGCTGTTTTTT.

This clonotype has more than one count but fewer than ten. The chain carries TRBV4-3 and TRBJ2-7, with a weak D call TRBD1 (6 bases). Deletions cut 3 bases from V and 6 bases from J, with 18 bases between. The CDR3 is made up of 15 amino acids. Germline CDR1 reads LGHNA; CDR2 reads YSLEER. DNA of the CDR3: TGCGCCAGCAGCCAGGGACAATCTCGAAGGGGCGAGCAGTACTTC. As protein: CASSQGQSRRGEQYF.

This clonotype was recorded many times. CDR3 loop: CASSQESRGTYGYTF. In nucleotides, the CDR3 is TGCGCCAGCAGCCAAGAGTCTAGGGGGACCTATGGCTACACCTTC. The rearrangement links TRBV4-1 to TRBJ1-2; TRBD1 is a possible D gene (6 bases). The CDR3 has 15 amino acids. The germline V and J ends were trimmed by 0 bases and 4 bases, with 12 bases remaining between them. CDR1 is MGHRA, CDR2 YSYEKL, per germline.

A remark on this clonotype: Mismatch with germline at one junction end may stem from a read error. V is TRBV28 and J is TRBJ1-4, with TRBD1 matching 7 bases. The CDR3 totals 17 residues. Looked up from germline, CDR1 is MDHEN and CDR2 is SYDVKM. CDR3 sequence: CASSPGGRGRTKEKLFF. In DNA, the CDR3 is TGTGCCAGCAGCCCAGGGGGGCGCGGGAGAACTAAGGAAAAACTGTTTTTT.

Only a few counts were recorded for this clonotype. The V and J genes are TRBV4-1 and TRBJ2-2, with D possibly matching TRBD2 (5 bases). The germline V and J ends were trimmed by 6 bases and 4 bases, with 6 bases remaining between them. Germline values: CDR1 MGHRA, CDR2 YSYEKL. The CDR3 has 12 residues. CDR3 DNA: TGCGCCAGCAGAGCGGCCACCGGGGAGCTGTTTTTT. Its protein product is CASRAATGELFF.

The V and J genes are TRBV5-1 and TRBJ2-1; a possible D gene is TRBD1 (9 bases). Trimming left V 4 bases short and J 7 bases short, with 21 bases between. This CDR3 is built from 16 residues. Germline CDR1 is SGHRS and CDR2 is YFSETQ. CDR3 region: CASSGSTGGTGNEQFF. In nucleotides, the CDR3 is TGCGCCAGCAGCGGTTCGACGGGGGGGACAGGGAATGAGCAGTTCTTC.

The chain combines TRBV5-4 with TRBJ2-7; the D gene is possibly TRBD2 (6 bases). The J call may be mistaken, given a closer DNA end match to TRBJ2-5. CDR1 SGHNT and CDR2 YYREEE come from the germline V gene (reference sequence). The CDR3 runs 16 residues. The CDR3 nucleotides are TGTGCCAGCAGCTGGGGGATTCGGGGGACGGGGGAGACCCAGTACTTC. Protein sequence: CASSWGIRGTGETQYF.

The rearrangement joins TRBV3-1 to TRBJ2-4; 8 bases align to TRBD1. V shed 2 bases and J 4 bases; nucleotides not matched to a gene: 1. The CDR3 is 14 residues long. CDR1 and CDR2 from the germline V gene are LGHDT and YNNKEL (reference sequence). The CDR3, as DNA: TGTGCCAGCAGCCAATGGGACAGGAAAAACATTCAGTACTTC. This gives the protein CASSQWDRKNIQYF.

The chain combines TRBV12-3 or TRBV12-4 with TRBJ2-1; D remains unclear. Trimming stripped 6 bases from V and 4 bases from J, with 10 bases between. This CDR3 has 13 residues. CDR3: CASSPGWYNEQFF. As DNA, the CDR3 is TGTGCCAGCAGCCCTGGCTGGTACAATGAGCAGTTCTTC.

This clonotype has a handful of counts. V gene TRBV4-3 combines with J gene TRBJ2-5, with TRBD1 matching 7 bases. Gene TRBJ2-7 matches the end of the DNA better, so the J call may be wrong. Germline V CDR1 and CDR2: LGHNA, YSLEER. The CDR3 length is 15 residues. In DNA form, the CDR3 reads TGCGCCAGCAGCCCAAGCAGGGGGTTCACCTACGAGCAGTACTTC. It translates to CASSPSRGFTYEQYF.

The table lists this clonotype with a few counts. The chain links TRBV12-3 or TRBV12-4 to TRBJ2-7, with 12 positions matching TRBD1. The trim removed 5 bases at V and 6 bases at J, leaving 8 bases unmatched. CDR3 length: 15 residues. CDR3 nucleotide sequence: TGTGCCAGCAGTCCCTCCGGGACAGGGGGCCTCGAGCAGTACTTC. Translated, it gives CASSPSGTGGLEQYF.

J is TRBJ1-1 and V is TRBV6-1; 7 bases align to TRBD1. V lost 6 bases, J lost 5 bases, and 9 bases stayed unmatched. This CDR3 has 14 residues. Per the germline V gene, CDR1 is MNHNS and CDR2 is SASEGT. The CDR3 region is CASSPPGGGTEAFF. The CDR3, as DNA: TGTGCCAGCAGCCCCCCAGGGGGAGGTACTGAAGCTTTCTTT.

This rearrangement joins TRBV4-3 to TRBJ2-7, with D maybe TRBD1 (5 bases). Germline V CDR1 and CDR2: LGHNA, YSLEER. The CDR3 has 17 amino acids. The V end was cut by 0 bases, the J end by 2 bases, with 17 bases between. As DNA, the CDR3 is TGCGCCAGCAGCCAAGAGCTTGAAGGGGCGATAACCTACGAGCAGTACTTC. It specifies CASSQELEGAITYEQYF.

The chain links TRBV4-1 to TRBJ1-1; no firm D call. Germline V CDR1 and CDR2: MGHRA, YSYEKL. The V end lost 1 base, the J end lost 5 bases, and 11 bases lay between the germline ends. The CDR3 covers 14 residues. As DNA, the CDR3 is TGCGCCAGCAGCCAAGTAGCGGCCGGGACTGAAGCTTTCTTT. Protein: CASSQVAAGTEAFF.

The chain links TRBV20-1 to TRBJ2-3; possibly TRBD2 for D (5 bases). Germline V gene lookup returns CDR1 DFQATT and CDR2 SNEGSKA (reference sequence). The CDR3 has 15 residues. The V and J ends lost 6 bases and 3 bases respectively, with 19 bases between them. The CDR3 sequence: CSAGLGMIGTDTQYF. The CDR3 nucleotides are TGCAGTGCCGGCCTCGGGATGATCGGAACAGATACGCAGTATTTT.

The V call is TRBV3-1, the J call TRBJ2-1; tentative D call: TRBD2 (6 bases). The length of the CDR3 is 15 residues. V shed 0 bases and J shed 15 bases, with 21 bases lying between them. Germline assignment: CDR1 LGHDT and CDR2 YNNKEL (reference sequence). CDR3 amino acids: CASSQDPSGWAKGFF. The CDR3 DNA is TGTGCCAGCAGCCAAGACCCGAGCGGGTGGGCTAAAGGGTTCTTC.

This chain connects TRBV20-1 to TRBJ2-5; D unclear. V was trimmed by 3 bases and J by 5 bases, leaving 10 bases between them. Germline V gene data show CDR1 as DFQATT and CDR2 as SNEGSKA (reference sequence). The CDR3 is 12 amino acids. CDR3: CSARFGSETQYF. The CDR3 DNA is TGCAGTGCTAGGTTCGGATCGGAGACCCAGTACTTC.

This chain connects TRBV4-2 to TRBJ2-5; 7 bases match TRBD1. J was trimmed by 2 bases and V by 1 base; bases with no gene match: 4. The CDR3 covers 15 residues. Germline CDR1 LGHNA, CDR2 YNFKEQ. The CDR3 spells CASSQGTGRQETQYF. The CDR3 DNA reads TGTGCCAGCAGCCAAGGGACAGGTCGGCAAGAGACCCAGTACTTC.